The 25 T cell receptor beta chains below were found in one sample sequenced in a study of CD8 T cells in Susac syndrome. The authors reverse transcribed 0.5 to 1 ug RNA with random hexamers. MiXCR was run by TCRdb on the immunoSEQ multiplex PCR reads, yielding one entry per CDR3 protein. The sample has 75,000 to 80,000 distinct CDR3 sequences, approximately 94% seen once; the top ten hold about 0.52%. Material for sequencing was CD8+ T cells from PBMCs. These TCRs come from a human donor with Susac syndrome.

The chain carries TRBV9 and TRBJ1-2; D remains unclear. V shed 4 bases and J shed 4 bases, with 8 bases lying between them. The CDR3 runs 12 residues. CDR1 is SGDLS and CDR2 is YYNGEE in the germline V gene. CDR3 protein: CASSSRAYGYTF. CDR3 DNA sequence: TGTGCCAGCAGCTCTCGGGCCTATGGCTACACCTTC.

The J gene is TRBJ2-2, the V gene TRBV6-5; D tentatively fits TRBD1 or TRBD2 (6 bases each). This CDR3 comprises 16 residues. Per germline, CDR1 MNHEY and CDR2 SVGAGI. V shed 1 base and J shed 4 bases, with 13 bases lying between them. The CDR3 spells CASSYFRRGFTGELFF. As DNA, the CDR3 is TGTGCCAGCAGTTACTTCCGGAGGGGGTTCACCGGGGAGCTGTTTTTT.

This chain connects TRBV2 to TRBJ2-3; a possible D gene is TRBD1 (5 bases). The CDR3 runs to 12 residues. Trimming left V 8 bases short and J 4 bases short, with 10 bases between. Germline V gene sequence: CDR1 SNHLY, CDR2 FYNNEI. CDR3 residues: CASVPGPDTQYF. The CDR3 region has the DNA TGTGCCAGCGTTCCAGGGCCAGATACGCAGTATTTT. The whole variable domain, filled in from reference TRBV2 and TRBJ2-3, reads EPEVTQTPSHQVTQMGQEVILRCVPISNHLYFYWYRQILGQKVEFLVSFYNNEISEKSEIFDDQFSVERPDGSNFTLKIRSTKLEDSAMYFCASVPGPDTQYFGPGTRLTVL.

The chain couples TRBV5-1 to TRBJ2-1; D gene ambiguous. V dropped 3 bases and J dropped 8 bases, with 6 bases sitting between them. The germline V gene encodes CDR1 SGHRS and CDR2 YFSETQ. This CDR3 contains 11 residues. CDR3 bases: TGCGCCAGCAGCTCACAGCATGAGCAGTTCTTC. Amino acids: CASSSQHEQFF.

The rearrangement links TRBV7-2 to TRBJ2-3; 9 bases align to TRBD2. This CDR3 has 15 residues. V was pared by 5 bases and J by 2 bases, with 5 bases of the junction left unmatched. Per germline, CDR1 SGHTA and CDR2 FQGNSA. CDR3 region: CASSARGGYTDTQYF. CDR3 coding DNA: TGTGCCAGCAGCGCGCGGGGGGGATACACAGATACGCAGTATTTT.

The chain uses TRBV29-1 and TRBJ2-1, with D hard to call. Germline loops: CDR1 SQVTM, CDR2 ANQGSEA. V lost 3 bases to trimming and J lost 0 bases, with 12 bases between them. This CDR3 is 15 amino acids long. The CDR3 DNA reads TGCAGCGTTGACCTGGCTAACAGCTCCTACAATGAGCAGTTCTTC. Translating gives CSVDLANSSYNEQFF.

The table lists this clonotype with a few counts. The chain employs TRBV6-2 or TRBV6-3 and TRBJ2-1; perhaps TRBD1 as D (6 bases). The CDR3 is 12 amino acids. The V end lost 7 bases, the J end lost 8 bases, and 12 bases lay between the germline ends. Looked up from germline, CDR1 is MNHEY and CDR2 is SVGEGT. CDR3 in amino acids: CASTTGLDEQFF. In nucleotides, the CDR3 is TGTGCCAGCACCACAGGGCTGGATGAGCAGTTCTTC.

The chain uses TRBV9 and TRBJ2-3; the D is unclear. CDR3 length: 16 residues. The ends were cut back, 0 bases at V and 1 base at J, with 12 bases in the middle. Germline assignment: CDR1 SGDLS and CDR2 YYNGEE. CDR3 sequence (DNA): TGTGCCAGCAGCGTAGAACCAGCATGGGGCACAGATACGCAGTATTTT. This encodes CASSVEPAWGTDTQYF. Full variable domain (rest looked up from reference TRBV9 and TRBJ2-3): DSGVTQTPKHLITATGQRVTLRCSPRSGDLSVYWYQQSLDQGLQFLIQYYNGEERAKGNILERFSAQQFPDLHSELNLSSLELGDSALYFCASSVEPAWGTDTQYFGPGTRLTVL.

The chain couples TRBV2 to TRBJ1-2, with D possibly TRBD1 on 5 matching bases. The V end lost 10 bases, the J end lost 4 bases, and 19 bases lay between the germline ends. Germline V gene lookup returns CDR1 SNHLY and CDR2 FYNNEI. The CDR3 length is 14 residues. The CDR3 here is CAIEADSKGYGYTF. CDR3 coding DNA: TGTGCCATCGAGGCAGACAGTAAGGGCTATGGCTACACCTTC.

The chain recombines TRBV25-1 with TRBJ2-7; D not resolved. Deletions cut 6 bases from V and 5 bases from J, with 11 bases between. Per the germline V gene, CDR1 is MGHDK and CDR2 is SYGVNS. The CDR3 contains 12 residues. The CDR3 DNA reads TGTGCCAGCAGCGAAAGGGTCCACGAGCAGTACTTC. Its translation: CASSERVHEQYF.

This rearrangement joins TRBV28 to TRBJ2-1; TRBD1 aligns across 10 bases. Germline assignment: CDR1 MDHEN and CDR2 SYDVKM. The CDR3 loop spans 17 amino acids. V lost 2 bases, J lost 5 bases, and 9 bases stayed unmatched. This CDR3 reads CASSLKLAGTGDNEQFF. Here the CDR3 DNA reads TGTGCCAGCAGTTTAAAGCTGGCCGGGACAGGGGACAATGAGCAGTTCTTC.

The chain has TRBV14 and TRBJ1-2; TRBD1 aligns across 11 bases. This CDR3 is 15 amino acids long. Germline V gene sequence: CDR1 SGHDN, CDR2 FVKESK. Trimming at V came to 4 bases and at J to 2 bases, leaving 3 bases not matched to a gene. The CDR3 spells CASSPRTGGNYGYTF. CDR3 nucleotide sequence: TGTGCCAGCAGCCCGCGGACAGGGGGCAACTATGGCTACACCTTC.

This clonotype was counted only a few times. The chain joins TRBV28 to TRBJ1-2; a weak D match, TRBD1 (6 bases). Per the germline V gene, CDR1 is MDHEN and CDR2 is SYDVKM. The CDR3 has 17 residues. V lost 5 bases to trimming and J lost 8 bases, with 27 bases between them. In nucleotides, the CDR3 is TGTGCCAGCAGTGATGCAACTTACAGGGAAGGGTCTAGAGGCTACACCTTC. Translation gives CASSDATYREGSRGYTF.

V and J are TRBV14 and TRBJ2-5; perhaps TRBD2 as D (5 bases). The ends were cut back, 5 bases at V and 5 bases at J, with 18 bases in the middle. The germline CDR1 and CDR2 sequences are SGHDN and FVKESK. CDR3 length equals 15 residues. In nucleotides, the CDR3 is TGTGCCAGCAGCATCCGACGGGGTATCCGTGAGACCCAGTACTTC. This encodes CASSIRRGIRETQYF.

The rearrangement uses TRBV30 and TRBJ2-5; D is perhaps TRBD1 (5 bases). This CDR3 region has 11 residues. Germline CDR1 is GTSNPN and CDR2 is SVGIG (reference sequence). The germline V and J ends were trimmed by 3 bases and 14 bases, with 16 bases remaining between them. The CDR3 sequence: CAWSLGQDIYF. The CDR3 DNA reads as TGTGCCTGGAGCCTCGGACAAGACATATACTTC.

This rearrangement joins TRBV12-3 or TRBV12-4 to TRBJ2-3; D is unresolved. Trimming shortened V by 2 bases and J by 1 base, and 10 bases separated the two germline ends. The CDR3 has 15 amino acids. The CDR3 DNA reads TGTGCCAGCAGTTTATTCTCTGGCGGCACAGATACGCAGTATTTT. Encoded protein: CASSLFSGGTDTQYF.

This rearrangement joins TRBV10-3 to TRBJ2-3; D unclear. CDR1 and CDR2 from the germline V gene are ENHRY and SYGVKD. V lost 11 bases and J 3 bases, leaving 6 bases between the germline ends. The CDR3 has 10 residues. The CDR3 DNA reads TGTGCCGTCTGGACAGATACGCAGTATTTT. It is translated as CAVWTDTQYF.

V is TRBV5-1 and J is TRBJ2-5, with 10 positions matching TRBD2. The CDR3 is 14 residues long. Trimming took 2 bases from V and 5 from J; bases not matched to a gene: 3. Looked up from germline, CDR1 is SGHRS and CDR2 is YFSETQ. The CDR3 DNA is TGCGCCAGCAGCTTAGGACTAGCGGATGAGACCCAGTACTTC. Its protein product is CASSLGLADETQYF.

The chain combines TRBV6-5 with TRBJ2-1; 8 bases align to TRBD1. Germline V gene lookup returns CDR1 MNHEY and CDR2 SVGAGI. This CDR3 contains 14 residues. Trimming removed 6 bases from V and 6 bases from J; junction bases left unmatched: 7. The CDR3 reads CASRTGGPGNEQFF. The CDR3 coding sequence is TGTGCCAGCAGAACAGGGGGGCCGGGCAATGAGCAGTTCTTC.

The J gene is TRBJ1-2, the V gene TRBV9; D gene ambiguous. The V and J ends lost 0 bases and 3 bases respectively, with 9 bases between them. Germline values: CDR1 SGDLS, CDR2 YYNGEE. The CDR3 contains 14 residues. CDR3 DNA: TGTGCCAGCAGCGTAGCCGACCGGGACTATGGCTACACCTTC. It translates to CASSVADRDYGYTF.

The V call is TRBV20-1, the J call TRBJ2-7; TRBD2 matches 10 bases. Germline V CDR1 and CDR2: DFQATT, SNEGSKA (reference sequence). J was trimmed by 4 bases and V by 5 bases; bases with no gene match: 8. The CDR3 length is 14 residues. The CDR3, as DNA: TGCAGTGCTTTCCGTAGCGGGGGGCTTTACGAGCAGTACTTC. It yields the protein CSAFRSGGLYEQYF.

The chain joins TRBV7-9 to TRBJ2-7; maybe TRBD1 (6 bases). Germline CDR1 is SEHNR and CDR2 is FQNEAQ (reference sequence). Trimming pared 4 bases from V and 7 bases from J, leaving 11 bases between. CDR3 length: 12 amino acids. CDR3 sequence reads: CASSSAGDEQYF. The CDR3 coding sequence is TGTGCCAGCAGCTCCGCAGGGGATGAGCAGTACTTC.

This chain connects TRBV2 to TRBJ2-7; D may be TRBD1 (6 bases). V lost 6 bases and J 1 base, leaving 16 bases between the germline ends. The germline V gene has CDR1 SNHLY and CDR2 FYNNEI. The CDR3 consists of 15 residues. The CDR3 loop reads CASSPGVTGSYEQYF. The CDR3 nucleotides are TGTGCCAGCAGCCCAGGGGTAACAGGTTCCTACGAGCAGTACTTC.

This clonotype was counted only a few times. The V gene is TRBV9, the J gene TRBJ2-1; D is unresolved. The V end was cut by 0 bases, the J end by 5 bases, with 3 bases between. CDR1 and CDR2 (germline): SGDLS, YYNGEE. The CDR3 extends over 12 amino acids. The DNA of the CDR3 is TGTGCCAGCAGCGTAGGTGACAATGAGCAGTTCTTC. Translated: CASSVGDNEQFF.

The CDR3 region has the DNA TGCAGTGCTTGGGTTCCCACCGGGAATCAGCCCCAGCATTTT. This translates into CSAWVPTGNQPQHF. This rearrangement joins TRBV20-1 to TRBJ1-5; D call uncertain. The CDR3 sequence is 14 residues long. The germline V gene encodes CDR1 DFQATT and CDR2 SNEGSKA (reference sequence). Trimming removed 5 bases from V and 4 bases from J, with 15 bases in between.